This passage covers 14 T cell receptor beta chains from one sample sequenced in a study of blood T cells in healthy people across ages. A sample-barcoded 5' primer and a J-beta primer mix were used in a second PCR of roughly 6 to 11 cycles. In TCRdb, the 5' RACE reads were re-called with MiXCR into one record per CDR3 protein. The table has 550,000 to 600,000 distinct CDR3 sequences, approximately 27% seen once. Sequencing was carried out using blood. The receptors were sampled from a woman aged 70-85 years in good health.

The CDR3 nucleotides read TGCAGTGCTAAGACTAGCGGATCTTATACGCAGTATTTT. It is translated as CSAKTSGSYTQYF. V gene TRBV20-1 combines with J gene TRBJ2-3; 9 bases are a match to TRBD2. Germline V gene sequence: CDR1 DFQATT, CDR2 SNEGSKA (reference sequence). V lost 4 bases, J lost 7 bases, and 6 bases stayed unmatched. The CDR3 is 13 amino acids.

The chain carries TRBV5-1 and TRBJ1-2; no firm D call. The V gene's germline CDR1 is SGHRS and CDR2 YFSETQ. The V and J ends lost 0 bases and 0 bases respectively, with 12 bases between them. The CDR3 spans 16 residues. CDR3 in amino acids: CASSLAKGEANYGYTF. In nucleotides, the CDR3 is TGCGCCAGCAGCTTGGCCAAGGGAGAGGCTAACTATGGCTACACCTTC.

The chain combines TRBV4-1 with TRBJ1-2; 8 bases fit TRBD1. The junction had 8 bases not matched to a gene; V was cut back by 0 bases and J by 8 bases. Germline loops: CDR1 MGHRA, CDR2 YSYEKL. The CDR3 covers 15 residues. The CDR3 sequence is CASSQEGGRGHGYTF. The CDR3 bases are TGCGCCAGCAGCCAAGAAGGGGGCAGGGGGCACGGCTACACCTTC.

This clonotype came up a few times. The CDR3 coding sequence is TGTGCCAGCAGCCCTTGGTCGGGTTCTAATTCACCCCTCCACTTT. It translates to CASSPWSGSNSPLHF. This chain uses TRBV9 with TRBJ1-6; D gene ambiguous. V gave up 4 bases and J gave up 6 bases, with 14 bases separating them. The CDR3 consists of 15 residues. Germline V lookup: CDR1 SGDLS, CDR2 YYNGEE. Full variable domain (outside the CDR3, taken from reference TRBV9 and TRBJ1-6): DSGVTQTPKHLITATGQRVTLRCSPRSGDLSVYWYQQSLDQGLQFLIQYYNGEERAKGNILERFSAQQFPDLHSELNLSSLELGDSALYFCASSPWSGSNSPLHFGNGTRLTVT.

CDR3 bases: TGTGCCAGCAGGTTCTATCGAGGGCACACTAACTATGGCTACACCTTC. Translating gives CASRFYRGHTNYGYTF. The genes are TRBV12-3 or TRBV12-4 and TRBJ1-2; no firm D call. Trimming pared 6 bases from V and 0 bases from J, leaving 17 bases between. The CDR3 runs 16 residues.

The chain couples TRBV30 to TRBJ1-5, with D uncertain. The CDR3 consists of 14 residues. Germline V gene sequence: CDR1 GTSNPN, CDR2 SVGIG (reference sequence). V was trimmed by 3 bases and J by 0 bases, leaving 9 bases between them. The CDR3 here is CAWRDGYSNQPQHF. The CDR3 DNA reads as TGTGCCTGGAGGGACGGCTATAGCAATCAGCCCCAGCATTTT. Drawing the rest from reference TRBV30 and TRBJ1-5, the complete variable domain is SQTIHQWPATLVQPVGSPLSLECTVEGTSNPNLYWYRQAAGRGLQLLFYSVGIGQISSEVPQNLSASRPQDRQFILSSKKLLLSDSGFYLCAWRDGYSNQPQHFGDGTRLSIL.

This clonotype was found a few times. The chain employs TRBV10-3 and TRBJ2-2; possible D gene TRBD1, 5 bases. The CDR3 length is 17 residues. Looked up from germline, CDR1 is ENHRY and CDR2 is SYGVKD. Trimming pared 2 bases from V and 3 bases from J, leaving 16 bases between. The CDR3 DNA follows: TGTGCCATCAGTGAGCCCTCCCGGACACCATACACCGGGGAGCTGTTTTTT. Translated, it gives CAISEPSRTPYTGELFF.

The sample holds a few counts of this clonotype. The CDR3 loop reads CASSQDLSGSYNEQFF. The CDR3, as DNA: TGTGCCAGCAGCCAAGATCTGAGCGGCTCCTACAATGAGCAGTTCTTC. This chain connects TRBV4-2 to TRBJ2-1; TRBD2 might be the D (5 bases). Per the germline V gene, CDR1 is LGHNA and CDR2 is YNFKEQ. V lost 0 bases and J lost 0, with 9 bases in between. The CDR3 is 16 amino acids.

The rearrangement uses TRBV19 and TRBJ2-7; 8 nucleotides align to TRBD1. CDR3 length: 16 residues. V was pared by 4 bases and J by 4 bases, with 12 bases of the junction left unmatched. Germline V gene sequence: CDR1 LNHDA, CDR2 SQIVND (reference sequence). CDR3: CASSTPGTGPPYEQYF. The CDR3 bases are TGTGCCAGTAGTACGCCTGGGACAGGTCCGCCATACGAGCAGTACTTC.

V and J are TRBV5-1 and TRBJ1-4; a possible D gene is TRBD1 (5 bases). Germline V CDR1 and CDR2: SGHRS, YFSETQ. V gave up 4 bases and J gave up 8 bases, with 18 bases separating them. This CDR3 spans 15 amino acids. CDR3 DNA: TGCGCCAGCAGCCCACCGGGACCACAAGGGGAAAAACTGTTTTTT. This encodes CASSPPGPQGEKLFF.

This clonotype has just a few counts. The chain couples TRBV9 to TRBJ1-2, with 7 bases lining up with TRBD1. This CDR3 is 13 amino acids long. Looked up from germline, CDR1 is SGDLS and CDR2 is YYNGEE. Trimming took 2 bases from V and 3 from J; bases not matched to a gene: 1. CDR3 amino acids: CASSVGTDYGYTF. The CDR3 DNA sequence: TGTGCCAGCAGCGTCGGGACAGACTATGGCTACACCTTC.

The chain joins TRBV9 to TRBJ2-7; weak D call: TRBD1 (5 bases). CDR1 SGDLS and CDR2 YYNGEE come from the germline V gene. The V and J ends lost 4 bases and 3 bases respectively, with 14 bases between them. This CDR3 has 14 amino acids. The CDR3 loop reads CASSPRDRHYEQYF. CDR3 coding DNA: TGTGCCAGCAGCCCCCGAGACAGACACTACGAGCAGTACTTC.

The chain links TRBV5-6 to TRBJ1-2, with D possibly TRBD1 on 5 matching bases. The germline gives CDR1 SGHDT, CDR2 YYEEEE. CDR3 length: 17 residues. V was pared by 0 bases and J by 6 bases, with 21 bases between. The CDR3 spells CASSLEFIRGGTDGYTF. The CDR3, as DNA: TGTGCCAGCAGCTTGGAGTTTATCCGGGGGGGAACGGATGGCTACACCTTC.

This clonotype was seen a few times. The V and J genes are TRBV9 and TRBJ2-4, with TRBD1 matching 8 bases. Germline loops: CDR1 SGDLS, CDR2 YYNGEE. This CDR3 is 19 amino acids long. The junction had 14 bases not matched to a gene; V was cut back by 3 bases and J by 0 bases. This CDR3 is CASSAPTGATDLAKNIQYF. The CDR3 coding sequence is TGTGCCAGCAGCGCCCCGACAGGGGCCACGGACTTAGCCAAAAACATTCAGTACTTC.